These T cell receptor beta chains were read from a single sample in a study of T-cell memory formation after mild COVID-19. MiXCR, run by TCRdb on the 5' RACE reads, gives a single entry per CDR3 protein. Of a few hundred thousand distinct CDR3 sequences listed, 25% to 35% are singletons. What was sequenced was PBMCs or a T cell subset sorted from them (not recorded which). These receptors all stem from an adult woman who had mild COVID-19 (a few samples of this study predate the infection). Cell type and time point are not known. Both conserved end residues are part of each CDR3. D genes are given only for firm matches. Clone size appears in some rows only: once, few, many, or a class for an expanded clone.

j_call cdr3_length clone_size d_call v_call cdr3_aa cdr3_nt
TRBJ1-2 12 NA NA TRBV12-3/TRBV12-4 CASNIGGIGYTF TGTGCCAGCAATATCGGGGGGATCGGCTACACCTTC
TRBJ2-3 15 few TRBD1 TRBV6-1 CASSGQGSSTDTQYF TGTGCCAGCAGCGGACAGGGGAGCTCCACAGATACGCAGTATTTT
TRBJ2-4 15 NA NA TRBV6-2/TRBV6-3 CASSYGDRLGDIQYF TGTGCCAGCAGTTACGGTGACAGACTGGGTGACATTCAGTACTTC
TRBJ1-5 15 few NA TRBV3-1 CASSQGRGFNQPQHF TGTGCCAGCAGCCAAGGGAGGGGTTTTAATCAGCCCCAGCATTTT
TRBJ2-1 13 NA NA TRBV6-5 CATRFLLYNEQFF TGTGCCACCCGGTTTCTACTTTACAATGAGCAGTTCTTC
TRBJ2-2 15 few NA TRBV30 CAWSVPRGPTGELFF TGTGCCTGGAGTGTACCAAGAGGGCCCACCGGGGAGCTGTTTTTT
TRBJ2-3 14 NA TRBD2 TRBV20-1 CSASPGGNTDTQYF TGCAGTGCTAGCCCCGGGGGGAACACAGATACGCAGTATTTT
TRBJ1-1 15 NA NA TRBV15 CATSRADLLNTEAFF TGTGCCACCAGCAGGGCGGACCTGCTGAACACTGAAGCTTTCTTT
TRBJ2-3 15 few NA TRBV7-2 CASSLGGVRRDTQYF TGTGCCAGCAGCTTGGGGGGAGTGAGGAGGGATACGCAGTATTTT
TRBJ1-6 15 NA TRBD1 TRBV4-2 CASSHPGQINSPLHF TGTGCCAGCAGCCACCCGGGACAGATTAATTCACCCCTCCACTTT
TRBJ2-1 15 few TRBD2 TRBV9 CASSVDSGGYNEQFF TGTGCCAGCAGCGTAGATAGCGGGGGTTACAATGAGCAGTTCTTC
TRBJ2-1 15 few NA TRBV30 CAWSVGLSSYNEQFF TGTGCCTGGAGTGTAGGGCTAAGCTCCTACAATGAGCAGTTCTTC
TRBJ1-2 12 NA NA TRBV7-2 CASSFVQYGYTF TGTGCCAGCAGCTTTGTACAGTATGGCTACACCTTC
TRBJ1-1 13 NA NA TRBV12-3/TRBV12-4 CASSLRGDTEAFF TGTGCCAGCAGTTTAAGGGGAGACACTGAAGCTTTCTTT
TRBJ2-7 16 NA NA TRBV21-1 CASSKAEGQGVYEQYF TGTGCCAGCAGCAAAGCAGAGGGTCAGGGAGTTTACGAGCAGTACTTC
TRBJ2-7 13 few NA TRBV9 CASSRTDAYEQYF TGTGCCAGCAGCCGGACGGACGCCTACGAGCAGTACTTC
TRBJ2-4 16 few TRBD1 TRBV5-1 CASSLGDREAKNIQYF TGCGCCAGCAGCTTGGGGGACAGAGAGGCCAAAAACATTCAGTACTTC
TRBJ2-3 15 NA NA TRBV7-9 CASSLGAPILGTQYF TGTGCCAGCAGCTTGGGCGCTCCCATCTTAGGTACGCAGTATTTT
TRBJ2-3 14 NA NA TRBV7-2 CASSSQYFTDTQYF TGTGCCAGCAGCTCCCAGTATTTCACAGATACGCAGTATTTT
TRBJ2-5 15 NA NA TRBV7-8 CASSLEGASWETQYF TGTGCCAGCAGCTTAGAAGGTGCCTCCTGGGAGACCCAGTACTTC
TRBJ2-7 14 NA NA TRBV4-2 CASSPNGVSYEQYF TGTGCCAGCAGCCCAAACGGGGTTTCCTACGAGCAGTACTTC
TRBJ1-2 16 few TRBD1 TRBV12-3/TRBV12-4 CASSSHAGTANYGYTF TGTGCCAGCAGTTCACACGCCGGGACAGCAAACTATGGCTACACCTTC
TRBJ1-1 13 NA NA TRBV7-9 CASSLGSYTEAFF TGTGCCAGCAGCTTAGGGTCATACACTGAAGCTTTCTTT
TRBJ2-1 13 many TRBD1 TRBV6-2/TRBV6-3 CASSYRGQPWPFF TGTGCCAGCAGTTACAGGGGACAGCCCTGGCCGTTCTTC
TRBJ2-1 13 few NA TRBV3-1 CASSQGGENEQFF TGTGCCAGCAGCCAAGGGGGGGAGAATGAGCAGTTCTTC
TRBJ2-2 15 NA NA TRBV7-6 CASSLDTSRAGELFF TGTGCCAGCAGCTTAGATACTAGCAGGGCCGGGGAGCTGTTTTTT
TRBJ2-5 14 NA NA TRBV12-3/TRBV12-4 CASSLRQGGETQYF TGTGCCAGCAGTTTAAGGCAGGGCGGGGAGACCCAGTACTTC
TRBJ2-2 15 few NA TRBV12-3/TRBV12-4 CASSSDSRNTGELFF TGTGCCAGCAGTTCGGACAGTCGGAACACCGGGGAGCTGTTTTTT
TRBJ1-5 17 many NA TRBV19 CASSIQGRIYGNQPQHF TGTGCCAGTAGTATACAGGGACGAATATACGGCAATCAGCCCCAGCATTTT
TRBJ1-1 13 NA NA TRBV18 CASSPPVETEAFF TGTGCCAGCTCACCACCAGTAGAAACTGAAGCTTTCTTT
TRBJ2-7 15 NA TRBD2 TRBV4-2 CASSPRLAGDYEQYF TGTGCCAGCAGCCCGAGACTAGCGGGGGACTACGAGCAGTACTTC
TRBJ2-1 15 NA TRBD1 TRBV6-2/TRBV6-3 CASSYRTGPYNEQFF TGTGCCAGCAGTTACCGGACAGGGCCCTACAATGAGCAGTTCTTC
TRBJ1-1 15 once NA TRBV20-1 CSARDYGGTNTEAFF TGCAGTGCTAGAGATTACGGGGGGACGAACACTGAAGCTTTCTTT
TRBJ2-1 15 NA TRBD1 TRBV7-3 CASSFGQELYNEQFF TGTGCCAGCAGCTTCGGACAGGAACTTTACAATGAGCAGTTCTTC
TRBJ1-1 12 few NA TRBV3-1 CASSLRGGEAFF TGTGCCAGCAGCCTAAGAGGAGGGGAAGCTTTCTTT
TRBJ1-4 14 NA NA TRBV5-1 CASSPLGGGEKLFF TGCGCCAGCAGCCCCCTGGGGGGCGGGGAAAAACTGTTTTTT
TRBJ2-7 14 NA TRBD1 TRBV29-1 CSVERDRGFGEQYF TGCAGCGTTGAGAGGGACAGGGGGTTTGGCGAGCAGTACTTC
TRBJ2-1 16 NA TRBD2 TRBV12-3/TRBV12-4 CASSWTSGSPYNEQFF TGTGCCAGCAGTTGGACTAGCGGGTCACCCTACAATGAGCAGTTCTTC
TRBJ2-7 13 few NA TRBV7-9 CASSPRGGDFLYF TGTGCCAGCAGCCCGAGGGGGGGGGACTTTCTGTACTTC
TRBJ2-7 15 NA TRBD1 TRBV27 CATQGAGTGDDEQYF TGTGCCACCCAGGGGGCCGGGACAGGGGATGACGAGCAGTACTTC
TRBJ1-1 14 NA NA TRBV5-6 CASSLSRRNTEAFF TGTGCCAGCAGCTTGAGCCGACGTAACACTGAAGCTTTCTTT
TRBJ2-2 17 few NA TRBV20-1 CSARRRGRIDGTGELFF TGCAGTGCTAGAAGGAGGGGTCGTATTGATGGCACCGGGGAGCTGTTTTTT
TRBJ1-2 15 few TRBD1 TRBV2 CASSPPGTGSYGYTF TGTGCCAGCAGTCCTCCGGGGACAGGGAGCTATGGCTACACCTTC
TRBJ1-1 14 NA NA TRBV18 CASSQDRLNTEAFF TGTGCCAGCTCACAAGACAGGCTGAACACTGAAGCTTTCTTT
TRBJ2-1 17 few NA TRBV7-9 CASSSWEQGPGPNEQFF TGTGCCAGCAGCTCCTGGGAACAGGGACCAGGACCCAATGAGCAGTTCTTC
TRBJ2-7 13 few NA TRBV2 CASSGGPGYEQYF TGTGCCAGCAGTGGAGGACCCGGCTACGAGCAGTACTTC
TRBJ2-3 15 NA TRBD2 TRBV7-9 CASSASGGATDTQYF TGTGCCAGCAGCGCTAGCGGGGGGGCAACAGATACGCAGTATTTT
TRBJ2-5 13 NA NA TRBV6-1 CASSEIREETQYF TGTGCCAGCAGTGAAATAAGGGAAGAGACCCAGTACTTC
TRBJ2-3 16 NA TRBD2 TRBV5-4 CASSPKTSRSTDTQYF TGTGCCAGCAGCCCAAAGACTAGCAGAAGCACAGATACGCAGTATTTT
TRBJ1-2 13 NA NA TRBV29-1 CSVEDNSNYGYTF TGCAGCGTTGAAGATAACAGTAACTATGGCTACACCTTC
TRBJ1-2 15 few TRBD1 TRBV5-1 CASSSGTVGNYGYTF TGCGCCAGCAGCTCCGGGACAGTCGGAAACTATGGCTACACCTTC
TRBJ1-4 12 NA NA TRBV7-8 CASSRRGEKLFF TGTGCCAGCAGCCGCCGCGGTGAAAAACTGTTTTTT
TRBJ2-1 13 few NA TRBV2 CASSGYFDNEQFF TGTGCCAGCAGTGGGTACTTCGACAATGAGCAGTTCTTC
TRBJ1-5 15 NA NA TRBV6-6 CASSADGLSNQPQHF TGTGCCAGCAGTGCAGACGGGCTTAGCAATCAGCCCCAGCATTTT
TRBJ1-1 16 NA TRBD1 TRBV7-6 CASRETNRGPILEAFF TGTGCCAGCAGGGAGACCAACAGGGGGCCAATCCTTGAAGCTTTCTTT
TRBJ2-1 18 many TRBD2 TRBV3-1 CASSPRTSGTPPYNEQFF TGTGCCAGCAGCCCTAGGACTAGCGGGACTCCTCCTTACAATGAGCAGTTCTTC
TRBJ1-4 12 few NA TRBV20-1 CRAGESNEKLFF TGCAGGGCGGGGGAATCTAATGAAAAACTGTTTTTT
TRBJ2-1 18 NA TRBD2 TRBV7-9 CASSSRTVSSGSWNEQFF TGTGCCAGCAGCTCGCGGACCGTTTCTAGCGGGAGCTGGAATGAGCAGTTCTTC